The 23 T cell receptor beta chains given below trace back to one sample, sequenced in a study of PD-L1 blockade in urothelial cancer. Sequencing used immunoSEQ multiplex PCR; TCRdb keeps in-frame clones, though not all of them. The table lists tens of thousands of clones, about 80% of them singletons. Sequencing was performed on PBMCs, taken around atezolizumab (anti-PD-L1) treatment. The receptors were sampled from a man in his 70s with urothelial cancer.

The chain combines TRBV5-1 with TRBJ2-4, with 8 bases lining up with TRBD2. V shed 3 bases and J 3 bases; nucleotides not matched to a gene: 8. Germline CDR1 is SGHRS and CDR2 is YFSETQ. CDR3 length equals 16 residues. CDR3 sequence: CASSWGTGTSKNIQYF. CDR3 sequence (DNA): TGCGCCAGCAGCTGGGGGACTGGGACTAGCAAAAACATTCAGTACTTC.

V and J are TRBV5-1 and TRBJ1-2, with a weak D call TRBD1 (5 bases). CDR1 is SGHRS and CDR2 is YFSETQ in the germline V gene. V lost 0 bases and J 0 bases, leaving 9 bases between the germline ends. The CDR3 has 15 residues. The CDR3 spells CASSLEGSSNYGYTF. The DNA of the CDR3 is TGCGCCAGCAGCTTGGAGGGGTCCTCTAACTATGGCTACACCTTC.

The chain couples TRBV27 to TRBJ2-2, with D unresolved. CDR3 length equals 14 residues. Trimming took off 5 bases at V and 5 bases at J, with 12 bases between the two ends. CDR1 is MNHEY and CDR2 is SMNVEV in the germline V gene (reference sequence). The CDR3 region has the DNA TGTGCCAGCAGTCCCTGGAGAGTGACCGGGGAGCTGTTTTTT. Amino acids: CASSPWRVTGELFF.

The chain is built from TRBV4-1 and TRBJ2-2, with TRBD1 as a possible D gene (6 bases). The CDR3 totals 17 residues. Germline loops: CDR1 MGHRA, CDR2 YSYEKL. The germline V and J ends were trimmed by 1 base and 1 base, with 13 bases remaining between them. The CDR3 sequence: CASSQASGTLNTGELFF. DNA for the CDR3: TGCGCCAGCAGCCAAGCCTCCGGGACACTGAACACCGGGGAGCTGTTTTTT.

This chain uses TRBV7-6 with TRBJ2-1, with 9 bases that match TRBD2. Trimming removed 5 bases from V and 1 base from J; junction bases left unmatched: 3. Per germline, CDR1 SGHVS and CDR2 FNYEAQ. The CDR3 totals 15 residues. The CDR3 spells CASSRSGSSYNEQFF. The DNA for the CDR3 is TGTGCCAGCAGCCGTAGCGGGAGTTCCTACAATGAGCAGTTCTTC. Based on the CDR3 plus reference TRBV7-6 and TRBJ2-1, the full variable domain is GAGVSQSPRYKVTKRGQDVALRCDPISGHVSLYWYRQALGQGPEFLTYFNYEAQQDKSGLPNDRFSAERPEGSISTLTIQRTEQRDSAMYRCASSRSGSSYNEQFFGPGTRLTVL.

Details on this clone: The same CDR3 arises from other DNA sequences in this sample as well. The chain joins TRBV29-1 to TRBJ1-2, with D tentatively TRBD1 (6 bases). Trimming cost V 3 bases and J 4 bases, with 15 bases left between them. Germline CDR1 is SQVTM and CDR2 is ANQGSEA. This CDR3 contains 14 residues. DNA for the CDR3: TGCAGCGTTGAGAAGACAGGAGACTTCTATGGCTACACCTTC. Encoded protein: CSVEKTGDFYGYTF.

This clone was picked up one time. The chain couples TRBV21-1 to TRBJ2-5; the D call in the table, TRBD1, was not verified against the DNA. TRBV21-1 is described as a pseudogene. The CDR3 is 16 amino acids. The CDR3 region has the DNA TGTGCCAGCAGCAAACGGTGGGCAGGGGGGCAGGAGACCCAGTACTTC. Its translation: CASSKRWAGGQETQYF.

V is TRBV7-2 and J is TRBJ2-7, with D possibly being TRBD2 (6 bases). CDR3 size: 14 residues. Germline CDR1 SGHTA, CDR2 FQGNSA. V was clipped by 8 bases and J by 1 base, with 15 bases between them. The CDR3 loop reads CASGKRVLSYEQYF. In DNA form, the CDR3 reads TGTGCCAGCGGGAAGCGGGTCCTATCCTACGAGCAGTACTTC.

The chain has TRBV9 and TRBJ2-1; TRBD2 aligns across 15 bases. CDR1 is SGDLS and CDR2 is YYNGEE in the germline V gene. The CDR3 sequence is 17 residues long. Losses at the gene ends were 4 bases for V and 6 bases for J; bases not matched to a gene: 8. The CDR3 sequence is CASSPRTSGRVGNEQFF. The CDR3 DNA sequence: TGTGCCAGCAGCCCTCGGACTAGCGGGAGGGTAGGCAATGAGCAGTTCTTC.

J is TRBJ2-5 and V is TRBV19; a possible D gene is TRBD2 (6 bases). The germline V and J ends were trimmed by 7 bases and 5 bases, with 26 bases remaining between them. The germline gives CDR1 LNHDA, CDR2 SQIVND (reference sequence). The CDR3 runs 17 residues. The CDR3 region is CASTLSGFGGGTETQYF. CDR3 sequence (DNA): TGTGCCAGTACCCTAAGCGGGTTTGGTGGGGGAACGGAGACCCAGTACTTC.

The chain employs TRBV30 and TRBJ1-2; no clear D gene. Germline V gene lookup returns CDR1 GTSNPN and CDR2 SVGIG (reference sequence). With 4 bases removed from V and 4 bases from J, the gap between germline ends came to 10 bases. The CDR3 totals 12 residues. The CDR3 is CAWTVRVYGYTF. The DNA for the CDR3 is TGTGCCTGGACAGTTCGGGTCTATGGCTACACCTTC.

This clone was observed a single time. The rearrangement uses TRBV5-1 and TRBJ2-1; a possible D gene is TRBD2 (6 bases). The CDR3 is 14 residues long. V dropped 0 bases and J dropped 9 bases, with 13 bases sitting between them. In germline, CDR1 is SGHRS, CDR2 YFSETQ. The CDR3 region has the DNA TGCGCCAGCAGCTTGGCCGCGGGGAGTCGTGAGCAGTTCTTC. Translating it yields CASSLAAGSREQFF.

The chain has TRBV10-3 and TRBJ1-1; 7 bases map to TRBD1. The CDR3 covers 13 residues. Trimming took 6 bases from V and 5 from J; bases not matched to a gene: 6. Per the germline V gene, CDR1 is ENHRY and CDR2 is SYGVKD. The CDR3 region has the DNA TGTGCCATCAGAAACGAGGGGGCGACTGAAGCTTTCTTT. Amino acid sequence: CAIRNEGATEAFF.

Only a few counts were recorded for this clone. The V and J genes are TRBV6-4 and TRBJ2-1; D unresolved. Germline values: CDR1 MRHNA, CDR2 SNTAGT. The CDR3 extends over 13 amino acids. Trimming removed 5 bases at V and 5 bases at J, with 10 bases between. Written as DNA, the CDR3 is TGTGCCAGCAGTCCCGAGACAAACAATGAGCAGTTCTTC. Translating gives CASSPETNNEQFF.

V is TRBV29-1 and J is TRBJ1-3; 9 positions match TRBD1. The CDR3 runs 14 residues. The trim removed 4 bases at V and 3 bases at J, leaving 4 bases unmatched. The V gene's germline CDR1 is SQVTM and CDR2 ANQGSEA. The CDR3 nucleotides read TGCAGCGTTGTCACAGGGGGCTTTGGAAACACCATATATTTT. It is translated as CSVVTGGFGNTIYF.

The chain carries TRBV18 and TRBJ2-5, with a weak D call TRBD2 (6 bases). V lost 5 bases and J 4 bases, leaving 14 bases between the germline ends. The germline gives CDR1 KGHSH, CDR2 LQKENI. The CDR3 consists of 14 residues. CDR3 DNA: TGTGCCAGCTCAAAGACAGCGGAGGGAGAGACCCAGTACTTC. Translation gives CASSKTAEGETQYF.

The chain joins TRBV18 to TRBJ2-4; the match to TRBD2 covers 8 bases. The CDR3 runs 16 residues. The V and J ends lost 3 bases and 9 bases, in that order; junction bases with no gene match: 13. Germline V gives CDR1 KGHSH, CDR2 LQKENI. This CDR3 reads CASSPDGTSGAAIQYF. The CDR3 nucleotides read TGTGCCAGCTCACCGGATGGGACTAGTGGGGCCGCCATTCAGTACTTC.

This clone was found once. CDR3 protein: CASSQGEGYSNQPQHF. CDR3 in DNA: TGCGCCAGCAGCCAAGGGGAGGGCTATAGCAATCAGCCCCAGCATTTT. The genes are TRBV4-1 and TRBJ1-5, with no clear D. There are 16 residues in the CDR3. Germline V gene sequence: CDR1 MGHRA, CDR2 YSYEKL. Trimming shortened V by 1 base and J by 0 bases, and 10 bases separated the two germline ends.

The chain uses TRBV4-3 and TRBJ2-1; 9 bases match TRBD2. Looked up from germline, CDR1 is LGHNA and CDR2 is YSLEER. The junction had 5 bases not matched to a gene; V was cut back by 4 bases and J by 4 bases. The CDR3 is made up of 15 amino acids. CDR3 DNA: TGCGCCAGCAGCCTTCTAGCGGGGATGTACAATGAGCAGTTCTTC. Translated, it gives CASSLLAGMYNEQFF.

The V gene is TRBV12-5, the J gene TRBJ1-4; maybe TRBD1 (6 bases). The ends were cut back, 5 bases at V and 5 bases at J, with 15 bases in the middle. The CDR3 runs 15 residues. CDR1 and CDR2 from the germline V gene are LGHNT and FRNRAP. The CDR3 sequence: CASGTTRGANEKLFF. CDR3 DNA: TGTGCTAGTGGTACAACCCGGGGGGCCAATGAAAAACTGTTTTTT.

The chain joins TRBV19 to TRBJ1-1, with TRBD1 matching over 7 bases. The CDR3 totals 15 residues. The V segment lost 0 bases and the J segment 11 bases; nucleotides outside the gene matches: 12. Germline CDR1 is LNHDA and CDR2 is SQIVND (reference sequence). The CDR3 here is CASSIEATGRSSAFF. The CDR3 bases are TGTGCCAGTAGTATAGAAGCGACAGGGAGGAGCAGTGCTTTCTTT.

This chain joins TRBV7-6 and TRBJ1-3; D uncertain. The CDR3 length is 12 residues. Germline CDR1 SGHVS, CDR2 FNYEAQ. V lost 5 bases and J lost 4, with 6 bases in between. CDR3: CASSPGGNTIYF. CDR3 nucleotide sequence: TGTGCCAGCAGCCCAGGCGGAAACACCATATATTTT. Combining the CDR3 with reference TRBV7-6 and TRBJ1-3 gives the whole variable domain GAGVSQSPRYKVTKRGQDVALRCDPISGHVSLYWYRQALGQGPEFLTYFNYEAQQDKSGLPNDRFSAERPEGSISTLTIQRTEQRDSAMYRCASSPGGNTIYFGEGSWLTVV.

The CDR3 loop reads CASSPDRRNYGYTF. CDR3 nucleotide sequence: TGTGCCAGCAGTCCGGACAGGAGAAACTATGGCTACACCTTC. The J gene is TRBJ1-2, the V gene TRBV28; TRBD1 matches 7 bases. The germline CDR1 and CDR2 sequences are MDHEN and SYDVKM. The CDR3 runs 14 residues. J gave up 2 bases and V 5 bases, and 5 bases lay outside the gene matches.